This T cell receptor beta chain was captured by sequencing in a study of identical twins. Study results and limitations: Low generation probability was overrepresented in out-of-frame alpha sequences shared by twins. In cord blood, abundant beta clonotypes had fewer insertions; memory showed no trend.

Healthy Caucasians provided all donations. Unique molecular identifiers were present on the cDNA, and a universal primer site came from template switching. TCRdb independently ran MiXCR on the 5' RACE reads; one entry per CDR3 protein. The sample includes around 230,000 distinct CDR3 sequences, about a tenth of them seen just once. As concerns this clonotype: Antigen specificity is unknown.

CDR1 is SGHNT and CDR2 is YYREEE in the germline V gene (reference sequence). CDR3 length: 12 residues. Between the trimmed V and J ends, which lost 4 bases and 10 bases, there was a span of 12 bases. The TCR comes from a woman between 18 and 29 years old in good health. The chain joins TRBV5-4 to TRBJ2-1; D is undetermined. The specimen sequenced was memory (CD45RO+) T cells sorted from blood. CDR3 sequence reads: CASSAETGEQFF. CDR3 in DNA: TGTGCCAGCAGCGCCGAGACTGGGGAGCAGTTCTTC.